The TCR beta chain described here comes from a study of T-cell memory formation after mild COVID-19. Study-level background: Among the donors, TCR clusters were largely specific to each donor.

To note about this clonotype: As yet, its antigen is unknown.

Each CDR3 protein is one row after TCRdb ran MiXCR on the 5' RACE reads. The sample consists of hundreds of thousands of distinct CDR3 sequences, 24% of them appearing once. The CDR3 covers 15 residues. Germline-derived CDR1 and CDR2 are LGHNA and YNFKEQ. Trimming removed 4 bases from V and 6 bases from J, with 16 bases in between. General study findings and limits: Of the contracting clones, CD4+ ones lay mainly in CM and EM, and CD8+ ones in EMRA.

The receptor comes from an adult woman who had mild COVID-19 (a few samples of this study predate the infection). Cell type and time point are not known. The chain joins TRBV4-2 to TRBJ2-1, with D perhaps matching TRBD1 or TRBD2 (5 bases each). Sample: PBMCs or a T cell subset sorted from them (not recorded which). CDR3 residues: CASSPLGPMANEQFF. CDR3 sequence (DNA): TGTGCCAGCAGCCCCTTGGGACCGATGGCCAATGAGCAGTTCTTC.